This entry lists 16 T cell receptor beta chains sequenced from one sample in a study of blood T cell repertoires in COVID-19. Produced via immunoSEQ multiplex PCR; TCRdb's table is partial and in-frame only. The sample carries some 250,000 clones, around 82% recorded once. Sequenced: peripheral blood. These receptors all come from a man aged 50-59 years with active or convalescent COVID-19.

The V gene is TRBV19, the J gene TRBJ1-1; possibly TRBD1 for D (5 bases). The CDR3 consists of 16 residues. V shed 10 bases and J shed 3 bases, with 24 bases lying between them. The V gene's germline CDR1 is LNHDA and CDR2 SQIVND (reference sequence). The CDR3 is CATISRGDLPYTEAFF. The CDR3 region has the DNA TGTGCCACCATAAGTAGGGGCGACCTCCCTTACACTGAAGCTTTCTTT.

This chain connects TRBV18 to TRBJ2-5; D unresolved. V was cut by 6 bases and J by 2 bases, with 7 bases left in between. CDR1 and CDR2 (germline): KGHSH, LQKENI. The CDR3 totals 12 residues. CDR3 protein: CASSFGQETQYF. CDR3 in DNA: TGTGCCAGCTCTTTCGGTCAAGAGACCCAGTACTTC.

The chain recombines TRBV5-1 with TRBJ2-1, with 13 bases fitting TRBD2. Germline assignment: CDR1 SGHRS and CDR2 YFSETQ. V trimming: 3 bases; J trimming: 5 bases; junction bases outside the gene matches: 2. The CDR3 is 15 residues long. The CDR3 here is CASSSGTSGDNEQFF. DNA for the CDR3: TGCGCCAGCAGCTCCGGGACTAGCGGGGACAATGAGCAGTTCTTC.

This clone was seen a single time. The rearrangement links TRBV29-1 to TRBJ1-2; D gene unclear. Germline assignment: CDR1 SQVTM and CDR2 ANQGSEA. Trimming left V 5 bases short and J 2 bases short, with 6 bases between. The CDR3 is 11 residues long. The CDR3 region is CSVRRNYGYTF. CDR3 DNA: TGCAGCGTTAGGAGGAACTATGGCTACACCTTC.

The V call is TRBV6-4, the J call TRBJ2-3, with 11 bases that match TRBD2. Looked up from germline, CDR1 is MRHNA and CDR2 is SNTAGT. The CDR3 has 15 amino acids. The V and J ends lost 0 bases and 4 bases, in that order; junction bases with no gene match: 0. The CDR3 sequence: CASSDSSGGADTQYF. The DNA for the CDR3 is TGTGCCAGCAGTGACTCTAGCGGGGGGGCAGATACGCAGTATTTT.

This rearrangement joins TRBV6-5 to TRBJ2-7; no definite D call. V lost 4 bases and J lost 7, with 14 bases in between. Germline CDR1 is MNHEY and CDR2 is SVGAGI. This CDR3 region has 13 residues. The CDR3 loop reads CASSSPGAREQYF. For the CDR3, the DNA is TGTGCCAGCAGTTCTCCAGGTGCGCGAGAGCAGTACTTC.

The chain uses TRBV7-2 and TRBJ1-2; TRBD1 agrees at 9 bases. The CDR3 is 13 amino acids. V dropped 3 bases and J dropped 6; count of bases not matched to a gene: 2. The germline CDR1 and CDR2 sequences are SGHTA and FQGNSA. The CDR3: CASSLTGGNGYTF. The CDR3 bases are TGTGCCAGCAGCTTGACAGGGGGTAATGGCTACACCTTC.

The rearrangement links TRBV11-2 to TRBJ2-7; 10 nucleotides line up with TRBD2. This CDR3 is 15 amino acids long. J lost 3 bases, V lost 5 bases, and 7 bases had no gene match. Germline CDR1 and CDR2: SGHAT and FQNNGV. The CDR3 coding sequence is TGTGCCAGCAGCCCCCCGGGACTAGCGTTCTACGAGCAGTACTTC. Protein sequence: CASSPPGLAFYEQYF.

This chain connects TRBV15 to TRBJ2-7, with D maybe TRBD2 (5 bases). Trimming removed 5 bases at V and 7 bases at J, with 15 bases between. Germline CDR1 LNHNV, CDR2 YYDKDF (reference sequence). This CDR3 region has 13 residues. The CDR3 protein is CATSGSEGWEQYF. In nucleotides, the CDR3 is TGTGCCACCAGCGGCTCAGAGGGATGGGAGCAGTACTTC.

In its sample, this clone was seen once. The chain joins TRBV3-1 (or the pseudogene TRBV3-2) to TRBJ2-1; tentatively, D is TRBD2 (5 bases). The germline CDR1 and CDR2 sequences are LGHDT and YNNKEL (reference sequence). This CDR3 region has 15 residues. The V end lost 0 bases, the J end lost 12 bases, and 18 bases lay between the germline ends. The chain's CDR3 is CASSQEGLARDGQFF. The CDR3 DNA sequence: TGTGCCAGCAGCCAAGAAGGGCTAGCCCGGGATGGGCAGTTCTTC.

V gene TRBV12-5 combines with J gene TRBJ1-4, with 7 bases matching TRBD1. After removal of 1 base from V and 8 bases from J, the junction contained 19 bases not matched to a gene. The CDR3 consists of 19 residues. Germline-derived CDR1 and CDR2 are LGHNT and FRNRAP. The CDR3 spells CASGLAQPPTGRKKEKLFF. The CDR3 DNA reads TGTGCTAGTGGTTTGGCGCAGCCCCCGACAGGGCGAAAGAAGGAAAAACTGTTTTTT.

The genes are TRBV11-2 and TRBJ2-1; D is perhaps TRBD2 (6 bases). The V gene's germline CDR1 is SGHAT and CDR2 FQNNGV. The CDR3 is 15 amino acids. Trimming removed 4 bases at V and 5 bases at J, with 15 bases between. Here the CDR3 reads CASSSFAGPNNEQFF. The CDR3 DNA reads as TGTGCCAGCAGCTCCTTTGCGGGGCCCAACAATGAGCAGTTCTTC.

The rearrangement links TRBV27 to TRBJ1-5, with D possibly being TRBD1 (6 bases). V was cut by 0 bases and J by 11 bases, with 11 bases left in between. The CDR3 runs 13 residues. Germline values: CDR1 MNHEY, CDR2 SMNVEV (reference sequence). CDR3 sequence reads: CASSLSYRDTQHF. In DNA form, the CDR3 reads TGTGCCAGCAGTTTATCATACAGGGATACCCAGCATTTT.

The chain employs TRBV9 and TRBJ1-3; D not certain. Trimming pared 4 bases from V and 2 bases from J, leaving 7 bases between. CDR1 is SGDLS and CDR2 is YYNGEE in the germline V gene. The CDR3 sequence is 13 residues long. In nucleotides, the CDR3 is TGTGCCAGCAGCCCGCCGGCTGGAAACACCATATATTTT. It is translated as CASSPPAGNTIYF.

The chain recombines TRBV15 with TRBJ1-5, with D unclear. From germline, CDR1 is LNHNV and CDR2 YYDKDF (reference sequence). The CDR3 is 15 amino acids. V was pared by 1 base and J by 2 bases, with 9 bases between. For the CDR3, the DNA is TGTGCCACCAGCAGAGGAGAGAGTCGCAATCAGCCCCAGCATTTT. It codes for CATSRGESRNQPQHF.

In DNA, the CDR3 is TGTGCCAGCAGCTTAAGGGGGCTTGGGGCCAACGTCCTGACTTTC. This sequence encodes CASSLRGLGANVLTF. The V gene is TRBV5-4, the J gene TRBJ2-6, with 7 bases that match TRBD1. The CDR3 covers 15 residues. CDR1 is SGHNT and CDR2 is YYREEE in the germline V gene (reference sequence). J was trimmed by 3 bases and V by 2 bases; bases with no gene match: 2.